This T cell receptor (beta chain) was retrieved from a study of neurological immune-mediated disorders. The V end was cut by 5 bases, the J end by 6 bases, with 17 bases between. Germline V gene lookup returns CDR1 MGHRA and CDR2 YSYEKL. This CDR3 spans 14 amino acids. 5'RACE generated cDNA with 10-nucleotide random UMIs. Every sequencing run drew on 15-18 subjects and yielded over 180 million TCR-beta sequences. One entry per CDR3 protein, called by TCRdb with MiXCR from the 5' RACE reads. The sample has about 38,000 distinct CDR3 sequences; 11% are singletons. Time point: technical triplicate 1. The specimen was PBMCs. This clonotype originated in a man aged 60-69 years with HTLV-1-associated myelopathy (HAM/TSP). The gene calls are TRBV4-1 and TRBJ2-7, with D perhaps TRBD1 (5 bases). CDR3 sequence reads: CASSEASRVGEQYF. The DNA for the CDR3 is TGCGCCAGCAGCGAAGCCTCCAGGGTAGGCGAGCAGTACTTC.